The T cell receptor (beta chain) described here comes from a study of cytomegalovirus exposure and HLA in healthy donors. There are 12 residues in the CDR3. Germline CDR1 is SNHLY and CDR2 is FYNNEI. Deletions cut 1 base from V and 10 bases from J, with 8 bases between. General study results and limits: While the bulk of TCR sequences proved rare, some public TCRs turned up in many donors. A subsequent analysis found that TCR clusters from the first cohort also tended to co-occur in the roughly 120 validation repertoires, with roughly 95% of cluster scores above 0.

This table comes from immunoSEQ multiplex PCR, and its TCRdb copy is limited to in-frame clones, with some not included. The sample lists 85,000 to 120,000 clones; 88% were seen once. Details on this clone: The antigen is not known.

This clonotype originated in a woman younger than 35 in good health and CMV-seropositive. The chain employs TRBV2 and TRBJ1-5; D uncertain. The specimen sequenced was PBMCs. CDR3 bases: TGTGCCAGCAGTGAAGAAGTAGCACCCCAGCATTTT. Translated: CASSEEVAPQHF.